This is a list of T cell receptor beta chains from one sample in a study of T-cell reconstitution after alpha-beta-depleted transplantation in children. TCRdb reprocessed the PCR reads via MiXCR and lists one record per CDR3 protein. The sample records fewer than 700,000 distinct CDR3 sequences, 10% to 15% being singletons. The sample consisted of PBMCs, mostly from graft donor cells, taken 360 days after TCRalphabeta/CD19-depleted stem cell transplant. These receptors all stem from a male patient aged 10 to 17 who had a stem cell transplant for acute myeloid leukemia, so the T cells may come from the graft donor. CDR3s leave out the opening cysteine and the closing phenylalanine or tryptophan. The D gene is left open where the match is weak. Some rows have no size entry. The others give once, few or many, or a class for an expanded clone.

cdr3_aa: ASSSPTGVTGELF
d_call: TRBD1
v_call: TRBV28
clone_size: few
j_call: TRBJ2-2

cdr3_aa: SACREGPTGELF
d_call: TRBD2
v_call: TRBV20-1
clone_size: few
j_call: TRBJ2-2

cdr3_aa: ASSSEGAGGTGELF
d_call: TRBD2
v_call: TRBV11-2
clone_size: once
j_call: TRBJ2-2

cdr3_aa: ASSPGLAGYYEQY
d_call: TRBD2
v_call: TRBV5-1
clone_size: many
j_call: TRBJ2-7

cdr3_aa: ASSQGQFLGGLEQY
d_call: -
v_call: TRBV28
clone_size: few
j_call: TRBJ2-7

cdr3_aa: ASRGFSGGQYNEQF
d_call: -
v_call: TRBV25-1
clone_size: -
j_call: TRBJ2-1

cdr3_aa: SARDLETGTSGANVLT
d_call: -
v_call: TRBV20-1
clone_size: few
j_call: TRBJ2-6

cdr3_aa: ATVPGVNSPLH
d_call: -
v_call: TRBV7-9
clone_size: once
j_call: TRBJ1-6

cdr3_aa: ASSLGQPGGGNTIY
d_call: -
v_call: TRBV7-9
clone_size: -
j_call: TRBJ1-3

cdr3_aa: ASSYSIGGVEETQY
d_call: -
v_call: TRBV6-5
clone_size: few
j_call: TRBJ2-5

cdr3_aa: ASSYSSGTEQF
d_call: -
v_call: TRBV6-2/TRBV6-3
clone_size: many
j_call: TRBJ2-1

cdr3_aa: ASSYRTSGSSYNEQF
d_call: TRBD2
v_call: TRBV6-5
clone_size: few
j_call: TRBJ2-1

cdr3_aa: ASSPGLATGF
d_call: TRBD2
v_call: TRBV28
clone_size: few
j_call: TRBJ2-1

cdr3_aa: ASSHIASLLNTEAF
d_call: -
v_call: TRBV6-5
clone_size: -
j_call: TRBJ1-1

cdr3_aa: ASRRLDRASTGELF
d_call: TRBD1
v_call: TRBV19
clone_size: -
j_call: TRBJ2-2

cdr3_aa: ASSLVGGLENTIY
d_call: -
v_call: TRBV7-2
clone_size: -
j_call: TRBJ1-3

cdr3_aa: ASSHPPYNEQF
d_call: -
v_call: TRBV3-1
clone_size: few
j_call: TRBJ2-1

cdr3_aa: ASGGGGPPETQY
d_call: TRBD2
v_call: TRBV28
clone_size: -
j_call: TRBJ2-5

cdr3_aa: ASSEFGRASYEQY
d_call: -
v_call: TRBV25-1
clone_size: -
j_call: TRBJ2-7

cdr3_aa: ASRSGTSGETQY
d_call: TRBD2
v_call: TRBV7-2
clone_size: few
j_call: TRBJ2-5

cdr3_aa: ASSLNDRGRPYEQY
d_call: TRBD1
v_call: TRBV28
clone_size: -
j_call: TRBJ2-7

cdr3_aa: ASELGLLTGFGEQY
d_call: -
v_call: TRBV2
clone_size: -
j_call: TRBJ2-7

cdr3_aa: ASSLGSSGPFWNEQF
d_call: TRBD2
v_call: TRBV7-6
clone_size: -
j_call: TRBJ2-1

cdr3_aa: ASSRPAGSIGYEQY
d_call: -
v_call: TRBV11-1
clone_size: few
j_call: TRBJ2-7